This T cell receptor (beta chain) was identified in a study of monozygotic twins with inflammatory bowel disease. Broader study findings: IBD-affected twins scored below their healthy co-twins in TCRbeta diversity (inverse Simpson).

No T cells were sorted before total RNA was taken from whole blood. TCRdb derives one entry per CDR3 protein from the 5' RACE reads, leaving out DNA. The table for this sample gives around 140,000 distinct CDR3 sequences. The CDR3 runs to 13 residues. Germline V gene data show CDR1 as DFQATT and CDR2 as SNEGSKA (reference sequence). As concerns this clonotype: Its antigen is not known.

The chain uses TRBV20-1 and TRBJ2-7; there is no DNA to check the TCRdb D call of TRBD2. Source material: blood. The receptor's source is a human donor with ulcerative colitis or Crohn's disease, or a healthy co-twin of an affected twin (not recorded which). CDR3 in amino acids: CSASIGGSYEQYF.